Below, one T cell receptor (beta chain) is given with its context. This specimen belongs to a study of blood T cell repertoires in COVID-19. Study-wide context: In each case, the material was cDNA or gDNA derived from T cells, B-cell-depleted T cells, or PBMCs.

The germline V gene encodes CDR1 KGHSH and CDR2 LQKENI. The CDR3 length is 16 residues. Trimming took 2 bases from V and 1 from J, leaving 9 bases between them. The protocol was immunoSEQ multiplex PCR, while the TCRdb copy is restricted to in-frame clones and leaves out a portion. The sample has some 130,000 clones, 88% seen once. This receptor was identified in a man aged 50-59 years with acute or convalescent COVID-19. The source material was peripheral blood. The J gene is TRBJ2-6, the V gene TRBV18; D is unclear. CDR3 sequence reads: CASSPNQNSGANVLTF. Here the CDR3 DNA reads TGTGCCAGCTCACCAAATCAGAATTCTGGGGCCAACGTCCTGACTTTC.